Listed below are T cell receptor beta chains from one sample, sequenced in a study of blood T cells in healthy people across ages. TCRdb fed the 5' RACE reads into MiXCR, producing one record per CDR3 protein. Seen here are over 600,000 distinct CDR3 sequences, 56% observed once, and the top ten hold roughly 24%. Sequenced material: blood. Receptors were obtained from a man aged 40-50 years in good health. The CDR3 runs from the conserved cysteine through the conserved F or W. Fields, in order: V gene, CDR3 protein.

v_gene: TRBV6-1; CDR3aa: CASSPPGLGANVLTF
v_gene: TRBV6-5; CDR3aa: CASSYQGGAYEQYF
v_gene: TRBV2; CDR3aa: CASSELTSGFSGELFF
v_gene: TRBV5-1; CDR3aa: CASSPGTGGAKGNVLTF
v_gene: TRBV24-1; CDR3aa: CATSEHGDTDTQYF
v_gene: TRBV10-3; CDR3aa: CAASGCTGFCHEQYF
v_gene: TRBV24-1; CDR3aa: CATSEVAGVTDTQYF
v_gene: TRBV15; CDR3aa: CATSTGEVLGAKNIQYF
v_gene: TRBV10-3; CDR3aa: CAISESQLQLSGYTF
v_gene: TRBV18; CDR3aa: CASSPVRGSTDTQYF
v_gene: TRBV5-1; CDR3aa: CASSSGLAGPQETQYF
v_gene: TRBV3-1; CDR3aa: CASSPRTSGMETQYF
v_gene: TRBV6-6; CDR3aa: CASNYNTDQPQHF
v_gene: TRBV7-9; CDR3aa: CASSLAGGPYSNQPQHF
v_gene: TRBV7-6; CDR3aa: CASSPGQGTRLGNEQFF
v_gene: TRBV20-1; CDR3aa: CSANNGGEYNEQFF
v_gene: TRBV20-1; CDR3aa: CSGLAGVEETQYF
v_gene: TRBV6-2/TRBV6-3; CDR3aa: CASSSPYRVNQPQHF
v_gene: TRBV6-2/TRBV6-3; CDR3aa: CASNRFSDSYNEQFF
v_gene: TRBV27; CDR3aa: CASGPGLAGLTGPYEQYF
v_gene: TRBV24-1; CDR3aa: CATSERQGDYNEQFF
v_gene: TRBV20-1; CDR3aa: CSARDPRPARGFSRNEQFF
v_gene: TRBV25-1; CDR3aa: CASSSSLMFGVGETQYF
v_gene: TRBV12-3/TRBV12-4; CDR3aa: CASSLRTGHYNQPQHF
v_gene: TRBV20-1; CDR3aa: CSASYPAGETQYF
v_gene: TRBV4-3; CDR3aa: CASSQDRGEWETQYF
v_gene: TRBV7-2; CDR3aa: CASSRGGRQETQYF
v_gene: TRBV29-1; CDR3aa: CSGRQGAEAFF
v_gene: TRBV20-1; CDR3aa: CSARGPGETQYF
v_gene: TRBV7-3; CDR3aa: CASSLRQGHVNSEQFF
v_gene: TRBV4-2; CDR3aa: CASSQDPARDQPQHF
v_gene: TRBV29-1; CDR3aa: CSAGRDTEAFF
v_gene: TRBV6-1; CDR3aa: CASMYVFEAFF
v_gene: TRBV6-6; CDR3aa: CASSGRDRGNYGYTF
v_gene: TRBV5-1; CDR3aa: CAGRLDSYNEQFF
v_gene: TRBV9; CDR3aa: CASSAMGQTANGYTF
v_gene: TRBV28; CDR3aa: CASTPGRAGIQYF
v_gene: TRBV20-1; CDR3aa: CSARGVAGGPPETQYF
v_gene: TRBV4-3; CDR3aa: CASSSQIGGQGISYEQYF
v_gene: TRBV11-3; CDR3aa: CASSLEQTQETQYF
v_gene: TRBV18; CDR3aa: CASSPITGANVLTF
v_gene: TRBV21-1; CDR3aa: CASSKGPACPGTVISIPHTF
v_gene: TRBV25-1; CDR3aa: CASSRGGMAEAFF
v_gene: TRBV5-1; CDR3aa: CASSRATGIRGEEKLFF
v_gene: TRBV6-5; CDR3aa: CASSYPPRAGGQETQYF
v_gene: TRBV4-2; CDR3aa: CASSQDMEKTEAFF
v_gene: TRBV4-1; CDR3aa: CASSQGPRFPGNEQFF
v_gene: TRBV7-4; CDR3aa: CASSRAGQGGLGYTF
v_gene: TRBV7-3; CDR3aa: CASSSSLVGADADTQYF
v_gene: TRBV24-1; CDR3aa: CATSEIYGYTF
v_gene: TRBV21-1; CDR3aa: CASSKGSRPLPSYEQYF
v_gene: TRBV6-5; CDR3aa: CASSYRDNEQFF
v_gene: TRBV29-1; CDR3aa: CSVDRGDEQYF
v_gene: TRBV29-1; CDR3aa: CSVDTGTPIRTDTQYF
v_gene: TRBV6-5; CDR3aa: CASSFGLAGAQETQYF
v_gene: TRBV29-1; CDR3aa: CSVEGFTGGGHSYNEQFF
v_gene: TRBV14; CDR3aa: CASRAGWNNSPLHF
v_gene: TRBV29-1; CDR3aa: CSVRAGESYEQYF
v_gene: TRBV6-2/TRBV6-3; CDR3aa: CASRRTSGGHNEQFF
v_gene: TRBV19; CDR3aa: CPLIDISLGTGANVLTF